The rows below give T cell receptor beta chains drawn from one sample of a study of circulating and synovial CD4+ cells in juvenile arthritis. Measured with immunoSEQ multiplex PCR; TCRdb has only the in-frame clones, and not every one. The sample contains about 33,000 clones, 90% to 95% of which appear only once. The sample taken for sequencing was CD4+ T cells from blood. These receptors all come from a human donor with juvenile idiopathic arthritis. CDR3s leave out the opening cysteine and the closing phenylalanine or tryptophan. Rows give clone size only sometimes, using once, few, many, or a class for an expanded clone.

v_call	clone_size	j_call	cdr3_aa
TRBV28	once	TRBJ1-2	ASGRGGYT
TRBV19	-	TRBJ2-1	ASSMEGLASNEQF
TRBV14	-	TRBJ1-2	ASSQDGIGGYYGYT
TRBV28	-	TRBJ2-1	ASGYEQF
TRBV28	-	TRBJ2-4	ASSSALAKNIQY
TRBV18	once	TRBJ1-4	ASSREDRGSFVTNEKLF
TRBV30	-	TRBJ2-3	AWSGEAGATDTQY
TRBV10-3	-	TRBJ2-4	AISESALVAKNIQY
TRBV20-1	once	TRBJ2-7	SASSYEQY
TRBV2	-	TRBJ2-7	ASSESGVPYEQY
TRBV6-5	-	TRBJ1-2	ASSDNRANYGYT
TRBV9	-	TRBJ2-3	ASSVAPPGSTDTQY
TRBV6-5	-	TRBJ2-1	ASSPPSRAYNEQF
TRBV6-1	-	TRBJ1-5	ASSATGNNQPQH
TRBV27	-	TRBJ1-1	ASPRTEAF
TRBV4-1	-	TRBJ2-2	ASSQTLPTGIGELF
TRBV27	-	TRBJ1-3	ASSLRQPRGISGNTIY
TRBV19	-	-	ASSIIAGGFYEQY
TRBV18	-	TRBJ1-4	ASSVGQGTNEKLF
TRBV7-9	-	TRBJ1-1	ASSLNRGLGVLDTEAF
TRBV6-5	-	TRBJ1-2	ASRRGFYGYT
TRBV11-1	-	TRBJ2-5	ASRLGGQETQY
TRBV20-1	-	TRBJ2-7	SASGSYEQY
TRBV7-2	-	TRBJ2-3	ASSRGTITDTQY
TRBV7-2	-	TRBJ2-1	ASSPSQGPNEQF
TRBV28	-	TRBJ2-1	ASSRRGATYNEQF
TRBV7-8	-	TRBJ1-1	ASSPQDRVRGTEAF
TRBV5-1	-	TRBJ1-2	ASSSNLGGRYGYT
TRBV15	-	TRBJ2-5	ATSRGGGSETQY
TRBV28	-	TRBJ1-2	ASSLARRAGYT
TRBV14	-	TRBJ1-6	ASSLNRGGDNSPLH
TRBV7-9	-	TRBJ1-4	ASSLVGANEKLF
TRBV28	-	TRBJ1-1	ASSFGTRDRGRAF
TRBV28	-	TRBJ1-2	ASSLFGGSEAGGYT
TRBV28	-	TRBJ1-6	ASRGTDALNSPLH
TRBV28	-	TRBJ1-1	ASSSVNRLAMNTEAF
TRBV11-2	-	TRBJ2-5	ASSFLRDGGTQY
TRBV10-3	-	TRBJ1-5	AISRDINQPQH